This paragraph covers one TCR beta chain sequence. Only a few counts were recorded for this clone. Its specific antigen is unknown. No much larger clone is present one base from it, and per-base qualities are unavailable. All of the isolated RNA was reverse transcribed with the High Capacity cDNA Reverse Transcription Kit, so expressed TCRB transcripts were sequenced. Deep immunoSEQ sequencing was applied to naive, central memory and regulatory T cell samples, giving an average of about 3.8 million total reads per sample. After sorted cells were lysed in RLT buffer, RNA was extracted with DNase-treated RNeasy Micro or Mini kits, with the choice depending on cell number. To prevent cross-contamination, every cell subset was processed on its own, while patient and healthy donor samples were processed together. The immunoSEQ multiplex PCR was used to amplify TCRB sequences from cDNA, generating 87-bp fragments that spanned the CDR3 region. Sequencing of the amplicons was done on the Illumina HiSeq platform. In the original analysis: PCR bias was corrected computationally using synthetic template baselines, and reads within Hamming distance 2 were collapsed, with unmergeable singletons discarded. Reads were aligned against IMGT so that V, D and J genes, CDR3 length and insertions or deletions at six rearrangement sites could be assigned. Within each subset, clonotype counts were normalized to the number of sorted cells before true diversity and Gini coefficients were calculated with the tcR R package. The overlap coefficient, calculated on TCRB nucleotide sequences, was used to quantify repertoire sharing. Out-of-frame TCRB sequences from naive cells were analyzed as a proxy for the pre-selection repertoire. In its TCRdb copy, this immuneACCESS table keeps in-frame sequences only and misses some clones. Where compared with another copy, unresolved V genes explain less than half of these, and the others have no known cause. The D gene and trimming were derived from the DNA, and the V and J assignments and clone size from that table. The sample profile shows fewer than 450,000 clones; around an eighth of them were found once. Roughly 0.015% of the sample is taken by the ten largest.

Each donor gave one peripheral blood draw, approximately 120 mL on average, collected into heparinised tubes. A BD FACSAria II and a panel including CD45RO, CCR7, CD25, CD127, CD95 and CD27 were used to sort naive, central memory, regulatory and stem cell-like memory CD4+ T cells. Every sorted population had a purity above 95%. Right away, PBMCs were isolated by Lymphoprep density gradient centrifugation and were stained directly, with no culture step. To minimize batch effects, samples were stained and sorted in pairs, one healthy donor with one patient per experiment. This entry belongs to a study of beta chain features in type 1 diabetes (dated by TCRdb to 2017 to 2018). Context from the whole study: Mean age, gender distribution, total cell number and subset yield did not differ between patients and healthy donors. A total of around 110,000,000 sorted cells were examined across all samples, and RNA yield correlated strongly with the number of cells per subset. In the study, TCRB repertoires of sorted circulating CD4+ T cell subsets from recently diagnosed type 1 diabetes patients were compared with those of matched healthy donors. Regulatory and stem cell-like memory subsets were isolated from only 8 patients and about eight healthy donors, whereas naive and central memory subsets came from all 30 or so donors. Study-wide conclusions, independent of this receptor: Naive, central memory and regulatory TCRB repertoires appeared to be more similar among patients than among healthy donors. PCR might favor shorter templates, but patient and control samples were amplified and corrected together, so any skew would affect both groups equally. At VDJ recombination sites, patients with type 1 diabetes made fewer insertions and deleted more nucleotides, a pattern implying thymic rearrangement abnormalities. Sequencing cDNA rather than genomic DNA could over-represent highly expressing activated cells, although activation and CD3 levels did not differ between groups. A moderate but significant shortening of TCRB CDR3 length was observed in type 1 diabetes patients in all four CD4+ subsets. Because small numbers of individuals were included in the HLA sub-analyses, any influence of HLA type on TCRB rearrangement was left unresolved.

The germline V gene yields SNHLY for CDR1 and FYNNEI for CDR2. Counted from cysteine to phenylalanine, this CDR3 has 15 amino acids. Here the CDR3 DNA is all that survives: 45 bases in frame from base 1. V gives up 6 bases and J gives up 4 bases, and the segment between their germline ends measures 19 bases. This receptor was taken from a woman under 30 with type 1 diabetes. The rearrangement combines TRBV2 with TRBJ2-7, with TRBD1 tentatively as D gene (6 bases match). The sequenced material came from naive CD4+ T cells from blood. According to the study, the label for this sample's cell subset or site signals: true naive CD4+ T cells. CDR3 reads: CASSDNRVGAYEQYF. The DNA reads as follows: TGTGCCAGCAGCGATAACAGGGTGGGGGCATACGAGCAGTACTTC. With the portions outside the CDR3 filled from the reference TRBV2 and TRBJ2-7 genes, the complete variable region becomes EPEVTQTPSHQVTQMGQEVILRCVPISNHLYFYWYRQILGQKVEFLVSFYNNEISEKSEIFDDQFSVERPDGSNFTLKIRSTKLEDSAMYFCASSDNRVGAYEQYFGPGTRLTVT.